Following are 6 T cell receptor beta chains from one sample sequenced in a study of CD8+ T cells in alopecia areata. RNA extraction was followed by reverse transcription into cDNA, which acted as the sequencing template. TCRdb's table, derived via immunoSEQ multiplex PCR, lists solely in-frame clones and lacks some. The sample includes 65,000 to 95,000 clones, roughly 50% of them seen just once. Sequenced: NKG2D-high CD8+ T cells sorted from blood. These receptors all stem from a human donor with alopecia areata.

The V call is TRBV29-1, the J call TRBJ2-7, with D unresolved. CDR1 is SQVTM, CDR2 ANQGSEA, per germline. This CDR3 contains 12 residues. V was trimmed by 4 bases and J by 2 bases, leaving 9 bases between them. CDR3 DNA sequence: TGCAGCGTTGGGGCGGAGCCCTACGAGCAGTACTTC. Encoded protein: CSVGAEPYEQYF.

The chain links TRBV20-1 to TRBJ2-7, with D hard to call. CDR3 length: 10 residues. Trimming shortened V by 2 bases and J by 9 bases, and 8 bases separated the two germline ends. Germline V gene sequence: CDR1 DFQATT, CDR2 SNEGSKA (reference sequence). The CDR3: CSARSAGQYF. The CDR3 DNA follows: TGCAGTGCTAGATCAGCCGGGCAGTACTTC.

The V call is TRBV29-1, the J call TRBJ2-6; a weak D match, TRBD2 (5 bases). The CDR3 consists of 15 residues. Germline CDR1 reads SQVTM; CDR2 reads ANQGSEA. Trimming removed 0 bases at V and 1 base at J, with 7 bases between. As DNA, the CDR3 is TGCAGCGTTGAAGAGTGGGAGTCTGGGGCCAACGTCCTGACTTTC. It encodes CSVEEWESGANVLTF.

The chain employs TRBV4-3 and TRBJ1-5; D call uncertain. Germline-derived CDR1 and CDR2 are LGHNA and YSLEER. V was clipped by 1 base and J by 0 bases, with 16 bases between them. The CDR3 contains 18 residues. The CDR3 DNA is TGCGCCAGCAGCCAAGGTTGCCAGGAAAGACATAGCAATCAGCCCCAGCATTTT. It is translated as CASSQGCQERHSNQPQHF.

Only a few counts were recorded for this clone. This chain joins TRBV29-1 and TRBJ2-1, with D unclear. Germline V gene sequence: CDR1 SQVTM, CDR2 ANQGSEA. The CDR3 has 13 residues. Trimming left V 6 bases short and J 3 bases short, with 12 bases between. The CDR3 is CSVMAINYNEQFF. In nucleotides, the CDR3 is TGCAGCGTAATGGCGATAAACTACAATGAGCAGTTCTTC.

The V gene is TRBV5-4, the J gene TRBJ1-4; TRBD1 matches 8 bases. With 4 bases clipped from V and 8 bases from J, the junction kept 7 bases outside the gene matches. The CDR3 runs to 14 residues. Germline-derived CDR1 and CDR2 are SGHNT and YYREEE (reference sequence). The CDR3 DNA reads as TGTGCCAGCAGCCCGGACAGGGCGGACGAAAAACTGTTTTTT. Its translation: CASSPDRADEKLFF.